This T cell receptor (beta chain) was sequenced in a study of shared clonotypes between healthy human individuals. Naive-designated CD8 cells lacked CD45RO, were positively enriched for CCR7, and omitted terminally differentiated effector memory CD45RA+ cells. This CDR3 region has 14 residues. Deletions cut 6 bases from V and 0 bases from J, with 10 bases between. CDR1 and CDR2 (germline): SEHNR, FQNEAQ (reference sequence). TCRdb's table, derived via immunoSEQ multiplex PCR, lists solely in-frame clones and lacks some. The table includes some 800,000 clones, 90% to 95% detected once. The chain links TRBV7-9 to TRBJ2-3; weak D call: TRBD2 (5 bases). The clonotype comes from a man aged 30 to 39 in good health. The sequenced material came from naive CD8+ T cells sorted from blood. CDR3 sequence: CASRAEFSTDTQYF. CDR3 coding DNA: TGTGCCAGCAGAGCGGAATTTAGCACAGATACGCAGTATTTT.